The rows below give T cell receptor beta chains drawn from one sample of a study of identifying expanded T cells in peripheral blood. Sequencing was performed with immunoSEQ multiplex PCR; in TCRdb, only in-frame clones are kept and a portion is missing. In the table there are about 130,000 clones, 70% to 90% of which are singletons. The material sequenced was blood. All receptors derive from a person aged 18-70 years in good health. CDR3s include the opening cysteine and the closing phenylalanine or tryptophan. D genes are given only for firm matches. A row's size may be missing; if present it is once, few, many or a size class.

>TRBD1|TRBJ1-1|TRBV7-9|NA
TGTGCCAGCAGCCCCCGGACAGGGCCAATGAACACTGAAGCTTTCTTT
CASSPRTGPMNTEAFF
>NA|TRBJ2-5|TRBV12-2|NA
TGTGCAAGTCGCTTAACCGCAAACAGGGCGTACTTC
CASRLTANRAYF
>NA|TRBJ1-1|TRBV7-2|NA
TGTGCCAGCAGCTTCTATCCCGGGGGCGTGATGAACACTGAAGCTTTCTTT
CASSFYPGGVMNTEAFF
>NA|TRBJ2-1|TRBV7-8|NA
TGTGCCAGCAGCTTTGTTCAGTCCTACAATGAGCAGTTCTTC
CASSFVQSYNEQFF
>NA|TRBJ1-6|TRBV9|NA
TGTGCCAGCAGCTCGCGGACGGTGGCGGGATCACCCCTCCACTTT
CASSSRTVAGSPLHF
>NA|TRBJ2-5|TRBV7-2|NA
TGTGCCAGCAGCTTAGCCACCGAGCGGCAAGAGACCCAGTACTTC
CASSLATERQETQYF
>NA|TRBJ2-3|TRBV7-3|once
TGTGCCAGCAGCCCCGTGACTAGCACAGATACGCAGTATTTT
CASSPVTSTDTQYF
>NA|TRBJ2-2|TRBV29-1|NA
TGCAGCGTACCCGCGGGCCCCGGGGAGCTGTTTTTT
CSVPAGPGELFF
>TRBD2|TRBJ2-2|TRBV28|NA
TGTGCCAGCAGTCCAGGGACTAGCGGGAATAGGGAGCTGTTTTTT
CASSPGTSGNRELFF
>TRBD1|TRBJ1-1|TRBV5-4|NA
TGTGCCAGCAGCTCGACAGGGTTGAACACTGAAGCTTTCTTT
CASSSTGLNTEAFF
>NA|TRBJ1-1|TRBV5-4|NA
TGTGCCAGCAGCGGGAAATTGGGTGAAGCTTTCTTT
CASSGKLGEAFF
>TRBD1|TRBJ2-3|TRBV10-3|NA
TGTGCCATCAGGGGGACAGGGGTTACAGATACGCAGTATTTT
CAIRGTGVTDTQYF
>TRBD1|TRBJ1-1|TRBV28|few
TGTGCCAGCAGTTTATGGCGACAGGGGGCGTCTGAAGCTTTCTTT
CASSLWRQGASEAFF
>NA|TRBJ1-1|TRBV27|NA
TGTGCCAGCAGTATTACCGACAGACGCGGCACTGAAGCTTTCTTT
CASSITDRRGTEAFF